A selection of T cell receptor beta chains follows, all from one sample in a study of breast tumors, draining lymph nodes, adjacent tissues. TCRdb processed the multiplex PCR reads anew with MiXCR; each CDR3 protein has one entry. The table lists approximately 88,000 distinct CDR3 sequences, 25% to 35% of them singletons. Material: axillary lymph node tissue. All receptors come from a female donor with breast cancer. Some clones in this sample may be carry-over from other donors' samples. Both conserved end residues are part of each CDR3. A D gene is named only where the DNA matches it firmly. Clone size is not always given. Where it is, it says once, few, many or a class for expanded clones.

V: TRBV20-1
D: TRBD2
size: NA
J: TRBJ2-7
DNA: TGCAGTGCTAGAGATCCTAGCGGGAGAGGGGGGTGGTACGAGCAGTACTTC
CDR3: CSARDPSGRGGWYEQYF

V: TRBV4-3
D: NA
size: NA
J: TRBJ1-3
DNA: TGCGCCAGCAGCCAAGTGTGGAATGTTGGAAACACCATATATTTT
CDR3: CASSQVWNVGNTIYF

V: TRBV5-6
D: NA
size: many
J: TRBJ2-1
DNA: TGTGCCAGCAGCCCCGGCGCCTACAATGAGCAGTTCTTC
CDR3: CASSPGAYNEQFF

V: TRBV28
D: NA
size: many
J: TRBJ2-5
DNA: TGTGCCAGCAGTTCACGGGCGGCCCAGTACTTC
CDR3: CASSSRAAQYF

V: TRBV25-1
D: NA
size: NA
J: TRBJ2-7
DNA: TGTGCCAGCAGCGTTGAAGGTATGCGCGGCAGCTACGAGCAGTACTTC
CDR3: CASSVEGMRGSYEQYF

V: TRBV25-1
D: TRBD1
size: many
J: TRBJ1-2
DNA: TGTGCCAGCAGTGACCAATCCGGGACAGGGATCTCCGGCTACACCTTC
CDR3: CASSDQSGTGISGYTF

V: TRBV6-4
D: TRBD2
size: many
J: TRBJ2-3
DNA: TGTGCCAGCAGTCCGGGACTAGCTACAGATACGCAGTATTTT
CDR3: CASSPGLATDTQYF

V: TRBV24-1
D: NA
size: many
J: TRBJ2-5
DNA: TGTGCCACCAGTGATCCACAGGGCAGGCAGACCCAGTACTTC
CDR3: CATSDPQGRQTQYF

V: TRBV5-4
D: NA
size: many
J: TRBJ1-2
DNA: TGTGCCAGCAGCTTTAGCTATGGCTACACCTTC
CDR3: CASSFSYGYTF

V: TRBV10-2
D: NA
size: many
J: TRBJ1-4
DNA: TGCGCCAGCAGACAGGGAGGCACTAATGAAAAACTGTTTTTT
CDR3: CASRQGGTNEKLFF

V: TRBV5-6
D: NA
size: many
J: TRBJ2-7
DNA: TGTGCCAGCAATGGGGACTTCGCCTACGAGCAGTACTTC
CDR3: CASNGDFAYEQYF

V: TRBV20-1
D: NA
size: many
J: TRBJ1-5
DNA: TGCAGTGCTAGGGCGGGCGGGGGGCCCCAGCATTTT
CDR3: CSARAGGGPQHF

V: TRBV20-1
D: TRBD1
size: few
J: TRBJ1-2
DNA: TGCAGTGCCATACAGGGGAATTTGGTTGGCTACACCTTC
CDR3: CSAIQGNLVGYTF

V: TRBV7-6
D: NA
size: many
J: TRBJ2-2
DNA: TGTGCCAGCAGCTTAGTTTCGATGAACACCGGGGAGCTGTTTTTT
CDR3: CASSLVSMNTGELFF

V: TRBV3-1
D: TRBD2
size: NA
J: TRBJ2-5
DNA: TGCGCCAGCAGCCAAGGACTAGCCCAGGGGACCCAGTACTTC
CDR3: CASSQGLAQGTQYF

V: TRBV20-1
D: TRBD2
size: many
J: TRBJ2-1
DNA: TGCAGTGCTAGAGATTCCTCCCGGCTAGCGGGAGCCCTCTCCTACAATGAGCAGTTCTTC
CDR3: CSARDSSRLAGALSYNEQFF

V: TRBV20-1
D: NA
size: many
J: TRBJ1-5
DNA: TGCAGTGCTGGACCAGGGGTCCCTGGGGCCAATCAGCCCCAGCATTTT
CDR3: CSAGPGVPGANQPQHF

V: TRBV3-1
D: NA
size: many
J: TRBJ1-6
DNA: TGTGCCAGCAGCCAAGTCAACATCGGTTCACCCCTCCACTTT
CDR3: CASSQVNIGSPLHF

V: TRBV3-1
D: NA
size: NA
J: TRBJ1-5
DNA: TGCGCCGGCAGCCAAGGGCAGGGACGAAATCAGCTCCAGCATTTT
CDR3: CAGSQGQGRNQLQHF

V: TRBV6-5
D: NA
size: many
J: TRBJ2-7
DNA: TGTGCCAGCAGTCACGGGGGCCACCGTGGGGAGCAGTACTTC
CDR3: CASSHGGHRGEQYF

V: TRBV6-5
D: TRBD2
size: few
J: TRBJ2-7
DNA: TGTGCCAGCAGTCACTCAAGACTAGCCTCCTACGAGCAGTACTTC
CDR3: CASSHSRLASYEQYF

V: TRBV12-3/TRBV12-4
D: TRBD2
size: many
J: TRBJ2-1
DNA: TGTGCCAGCAGAGGACTAGTGGGGGGGAACTACAATGAGCAGTTCTTC
CDR3: CASRGLVGGNYNEQFF

V: TRBV4-1
D: TRBD2
size: NA
J: TRBJ2-7
DNA: TGCGCCAGCAGCCAAGTGTATCAAGGCGGGAGCTCCTGCGAGCAGTACTTC
CDR3: CASSQVYQGGSSCEQYF

V: TRBV7-2
D: NA
size: many
J: TRBJ2-3
DNA: TGTGCCAGCAGCTTAGATGGGGCCCCTAGCACAGATACGCAGTATTTT
CDR3: CASSLDGAPSTDTQYF